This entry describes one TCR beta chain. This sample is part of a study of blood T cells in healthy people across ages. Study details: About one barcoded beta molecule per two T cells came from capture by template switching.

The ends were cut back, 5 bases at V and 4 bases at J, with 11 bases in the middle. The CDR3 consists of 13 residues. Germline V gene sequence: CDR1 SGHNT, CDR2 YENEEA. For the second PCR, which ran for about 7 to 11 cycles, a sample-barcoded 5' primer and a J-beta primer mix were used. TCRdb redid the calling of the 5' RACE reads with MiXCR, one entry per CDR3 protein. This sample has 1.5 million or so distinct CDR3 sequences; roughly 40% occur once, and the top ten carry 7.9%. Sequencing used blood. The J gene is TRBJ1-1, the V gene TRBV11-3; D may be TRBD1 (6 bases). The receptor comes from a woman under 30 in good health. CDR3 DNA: TGTGCCAGCAGCCGAGGGGGACCCACTGAAGCTTTCTTT. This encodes CASSRGGPTEAFF.